This note documents a single T cell receptor beta chain sequence. The antigen remains unidentified. This record belongs to a study of sequential checkpoint blockade in melanoma. V dropped 0 bases and J dropped 6; count of bases not matched to a gene: 4. The CDR3 has 15 residues. CDR1 is SGHRS and CDR2 is YFSETQ in the germline V gene. TCRdb keeps only in-frame clones here, not all; method: immunoSEQ multiplex PCR. Seen here are thousands of clones, roughly 30% observed once, and the top ten hold 21%. Specified treatment: randomized to nivolumab then ipilimumab (arm A) or the reverse (arm B). The study's findings and limits: Tumor T-cell fraction and clonality correlated with PD-L1 and CD8+ counts. In arm A, pretreatment tumor clonality was associated with response.

The input for sequencing was tumor tissue (inferred from file names), taken from a patient given nivolumab and ipilimumab in sequence. This clonotype originated in a human donor with melanoma. The V gene is TRBV5-1, the J gene TRBJ2-1; the match to TRBD2 covers 9 bases. The CDR3 nucleotides read TGCGCCAGCAGCTTGGGGCGGGGGGGCCGCAATGAGCAGTTCTTC. Translation gives CASSLGRGGRNEQFF. The entire variable domain, with the rest obtained from reference TRBV5-1 and TRBJ2-1, is as follows: KAGVTQTPRYLIKTRGQQVTLSCSPISGHRSVSWYQQTPGQGLQFLFEYFSETQRNKGNFPGRFSGRQFSNSRSEMNVSTLELGDSALYLCASSLGRGGRNEQFFGPGTRLTVL.